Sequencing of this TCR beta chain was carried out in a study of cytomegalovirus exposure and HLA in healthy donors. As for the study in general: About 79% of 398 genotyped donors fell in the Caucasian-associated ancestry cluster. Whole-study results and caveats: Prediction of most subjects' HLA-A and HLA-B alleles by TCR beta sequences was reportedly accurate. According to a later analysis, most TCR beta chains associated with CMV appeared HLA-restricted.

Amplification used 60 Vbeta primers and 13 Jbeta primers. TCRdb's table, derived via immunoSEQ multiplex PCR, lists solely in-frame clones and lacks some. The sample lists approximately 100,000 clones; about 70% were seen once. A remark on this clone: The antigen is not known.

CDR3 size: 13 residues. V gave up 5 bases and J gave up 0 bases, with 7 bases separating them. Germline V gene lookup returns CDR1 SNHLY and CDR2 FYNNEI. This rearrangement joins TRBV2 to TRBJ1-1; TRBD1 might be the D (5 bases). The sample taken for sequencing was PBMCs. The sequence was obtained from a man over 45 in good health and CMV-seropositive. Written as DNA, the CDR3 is TGTGCCAGCAGTAAACAGGTGAACACTGAAGCTTTCTTT. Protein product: CASSKQVNTEAFF.